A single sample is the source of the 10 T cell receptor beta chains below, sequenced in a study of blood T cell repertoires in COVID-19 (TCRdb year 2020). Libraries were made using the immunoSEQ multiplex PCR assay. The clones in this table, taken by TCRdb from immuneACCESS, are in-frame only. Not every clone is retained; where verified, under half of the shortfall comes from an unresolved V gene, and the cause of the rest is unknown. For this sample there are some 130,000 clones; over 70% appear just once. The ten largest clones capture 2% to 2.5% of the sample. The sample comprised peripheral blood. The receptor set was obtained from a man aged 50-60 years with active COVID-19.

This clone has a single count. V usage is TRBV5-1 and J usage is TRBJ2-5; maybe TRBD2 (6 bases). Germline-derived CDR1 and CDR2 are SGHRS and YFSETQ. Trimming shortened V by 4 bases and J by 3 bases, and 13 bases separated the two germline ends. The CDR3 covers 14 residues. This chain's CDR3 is CASSKDYFEETQYF. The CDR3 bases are TGCGCCAGCAGCAAGGACTATTTCGAAGAGACCCAGTACTTC.

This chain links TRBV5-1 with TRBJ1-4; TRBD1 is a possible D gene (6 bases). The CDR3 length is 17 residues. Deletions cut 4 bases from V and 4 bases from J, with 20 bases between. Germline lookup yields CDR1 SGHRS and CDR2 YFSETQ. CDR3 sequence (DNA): TGCGCCAGCAGCCCCATTTCCTGGGGGCGAGATAATGAAAAACTGTTTTTT. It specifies CASSPISWGRDNEKLFF.

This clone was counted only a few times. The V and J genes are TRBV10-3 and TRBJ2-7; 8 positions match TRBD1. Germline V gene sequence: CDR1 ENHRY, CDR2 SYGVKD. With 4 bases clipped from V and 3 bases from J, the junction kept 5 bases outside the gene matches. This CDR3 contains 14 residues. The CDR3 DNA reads TGTGCCATCAGTGCAGGGGGCACAGGCTACGAGCAGTACTTC. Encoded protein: CAISAGGTGYEQYF.

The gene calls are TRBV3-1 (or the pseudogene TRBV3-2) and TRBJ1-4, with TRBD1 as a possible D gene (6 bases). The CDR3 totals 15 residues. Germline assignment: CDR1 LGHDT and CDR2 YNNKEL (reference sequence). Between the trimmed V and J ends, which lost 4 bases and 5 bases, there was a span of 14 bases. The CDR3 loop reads CASSRQSQGNEKLFF. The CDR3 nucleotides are TGTGCCAGCAGCCGGCAGTCCCAGGGGAATGAAAAACTGTTTTTT.

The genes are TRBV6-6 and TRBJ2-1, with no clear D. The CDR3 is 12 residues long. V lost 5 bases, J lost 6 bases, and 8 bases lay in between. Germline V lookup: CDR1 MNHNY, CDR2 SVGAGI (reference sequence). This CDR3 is CASSLEFNEQFF. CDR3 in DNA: TGTGCCAGCAGTCTGGAGTTCAATGAGCAGTTCTTC.

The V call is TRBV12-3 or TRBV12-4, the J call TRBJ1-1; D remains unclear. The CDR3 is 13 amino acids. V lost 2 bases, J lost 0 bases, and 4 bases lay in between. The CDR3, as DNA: TGTGCCAGCAGTTTACTAATGAACACTGAAGCTTTCTTT. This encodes CASSLLMNTEAFF.

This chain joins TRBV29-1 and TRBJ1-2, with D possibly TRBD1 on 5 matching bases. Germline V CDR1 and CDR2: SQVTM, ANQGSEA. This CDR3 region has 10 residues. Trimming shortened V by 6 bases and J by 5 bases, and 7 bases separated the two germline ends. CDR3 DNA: TGCAGCGTACGACAGTATGGCTACACCTTC. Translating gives CSVRQYGYTF. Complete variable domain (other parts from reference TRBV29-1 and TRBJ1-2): SAVISQKPSRDICQRGTSLTIQCQVDSQVTMMFWYRQQPGQSLTLIATANQGSEATYESGFVIDKFPISRPNLTFSTLTVSNMSPEDSSIYLCSVRQYGYTFGSGTRLTVV.

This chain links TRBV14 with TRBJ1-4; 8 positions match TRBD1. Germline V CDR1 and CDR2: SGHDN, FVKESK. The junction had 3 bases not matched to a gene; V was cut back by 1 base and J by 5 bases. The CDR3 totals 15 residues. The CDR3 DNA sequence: TGTGCCAGCAGCCAAGTCAGGGGGCGGAATGAAAAACTGTTTTTT. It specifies CASSQVRGRNEKLFF. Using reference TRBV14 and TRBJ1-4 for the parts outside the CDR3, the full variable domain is EAGVTQFPSHSVIEKGQTVTLRCDPISGHDNLYWYRRVMGKEIKFLLHFVKESKQDESGMPNNRFLAERTGGTYSTLKVQPAELEDSGVYFCASSQVRGRNEKLFFGSGTQLSVL.

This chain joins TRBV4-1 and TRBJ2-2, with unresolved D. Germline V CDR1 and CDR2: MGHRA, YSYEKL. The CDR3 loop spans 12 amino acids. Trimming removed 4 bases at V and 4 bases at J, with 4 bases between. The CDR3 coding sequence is TGCGCCAGCAGCCTAGTCACCGGGGAGCTGTTTTTT. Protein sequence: CASSLVTGELFF.

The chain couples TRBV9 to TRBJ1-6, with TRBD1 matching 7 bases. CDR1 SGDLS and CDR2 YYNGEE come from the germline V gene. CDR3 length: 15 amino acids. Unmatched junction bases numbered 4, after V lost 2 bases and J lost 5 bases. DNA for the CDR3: TGTGCCAGCAGCGTGAGGGGACAGAATAATTCACCCCTCCACTTT. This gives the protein CASSVRGQNNSPLHF.